This TCR beta chain is from a study of identical twins. CDR1 is MNHEY, CDR2 SVGAGI, per germline. This CDR3 contains 15 residues. Trimming at V came to 0 bases and at J to 8 bases, leaving 7 bases not matched to a gene. This clonotype came up a few times. TCRdb fed the 5' RACE reads into MiXCR, producing one record per CDR3 protein. The repertoire includes hundreds of thousands of distinct CDR3 sequences, over 15% of them detected once, and about an eighth sits in the top ten. Separately, the same data were catalogued under a study of T cells expressing NK-cell markers.

Sequencing used PBMCs. The genes are TRBV6-5 and TRBJ2-1; TRBD2 aligns across 7 bases. The sequence was obtained from a woman aged 18-35 years in good health. CDR3 in DNA: TGTGCCAGCAGTTACTCGACGCGGGAGAGGTATGAGCAGTTCTTC. Translation: CASSYSTRERYEQFF.